These 28 T cell receptor beta chains were sequenced from one sample in a study of blood T cell repertoires in COVID-19. Using immunoSEQ multiplex PCR, the repertoire was profiled, and TCRdb retains in-frame clones only, with some absent. This sample has fewer than 15,000 clones, with almost 90% found just once. The specimen sequenced was peripheral blood. The receptors derive from a human donor with active COVID-19. The donor label of this sample is uncertain.

The V and J genes are TRBV19 and TRBJ1-2; D gene ambiguous. The CDR3 contains 14 residues. From germline, CDR1 is LNHDA and CDR2 SQIVND (reference sequence). The V end was cut by 1 base, the J end by 6 bases, with 12 bases between. The CDR3 DNA sequence: TGTGCCAGTAGTATAGCTCCCCTCTCGGATGGCTACACCTTC. Translated, it gives CASSIAPLSDGYTF. Filled out from reference TRBV19 and TRBJ1-2, the complete variable domain reads DGGITQSPKYLFRKEGQNVTLSCEQNLNHDAMYWYRQDPGQGLRLIYYSQIVNDFQKGDIAEGYSVSREKKESFPLTVTSAQKNPTAFYLCASSIAPLSDGYTFGSGTRLTVV.

The chain joins TRBV5-1 to TRBJ2-1; 7 bases are shared with TRBD1. Germline V gene lookup returns CDR1 SGHRS and CDR2 YFSETQ. The V and J ends lost 1 base and 7 bases, in that order; junction bases with no gene match: 2. CDR3 length: 13 residues. The DNA of the CDR3 is TGCGCCAGCAGCTTGTCGACAGGGAATGAGCAGTTCTTC. Protein sequence: CASSLSTGNEQFF. The complete variable domain, with remaining parts taken from reference TRBV5-1 and TRBJ2-1, reads KAGVTQTPRYLIKTRGQQVTLSCSPISGHRSVSWYQQTPGQGLQFLFEYFSETQRNKGNFPGRFSGRQFSNSRSEMNVSTLELGDSALYLCASSLSTGNEQFFGPGTRLTVL.

This CDR3 reads CASSLPSGGDEQYF. CDR3 bases: TGTGCCAGCAGCTTACCAAGCGGGGGGGACGAGCAGTACTTC. V and J are TRBV7-9 and TRBJ2-7; 10 bases map to TRBD2. In germline, CDR1 is SEHNR, CDR2 FQNEAQ (reference sequence). This CDR3 contains 14 residues. Germline trimming cut 2 bases from V and 5 bases from J; bases unmatched to any gene: 3.

V is TRBV5-4 and J is TRBJ2-7; a weak D match, TRBD1 (6 bases). The V end was cut by 4 bases, the J end by 0 bases, with 8 bases between. The germline V gene has CDR1 SGHNT and CDR2 YYREEE (reference sequence). CDR3 length: 13 residues. CDR3 DNA: TGTGCCAGCAGCATACAGGGCTCCTACGAGCAGTACTTC. This codes for CASSIQGSYEQYF.

The chain has TRBV6-5 and TRBJ2-1; 9 nucleotides align to TRBD1. The CDR3 is 15 residues long. The V segment lost 5 bases and the J segment 0 bases; nucleotides outside the gene matches: 2. Germline V gene lookup returns CDR1 MNHEY and CDR2 SVGAGI. The CDR3 reads CASSRQGDSYNEQFF. The CDR3 region has the DNA TGTGCCAGCAGTCGACAGGGGGACTCCTACAATGAGCAGTTCTTC.

The V and J genes are TRBV4-2 and TRBJ1-1; maybe TRBD1 (5 bases). The CDR3 runs 18 residues. V shed 1 base and J shed 5 bases, with 23 bases lying between them. Germline assignment: CDR1 LGHNA and CDR2 YNFKEQ. The CDR3 loop is CASSQGSGGAAFGTEAFF. The CDR3 bases are TGTGCCAGCAGCCAAGGGAGTGGAGGGGCGGCCTTCGGGACTGAAGCTTTCTTT.

The J gene is TRBJ2-7, the V gene TRBV3-1 (or the pseudogene TRBV3-2); D may be TRBD1 (5 bases). V lost 8 bases and J 6 bases, leaving 17 bases between the germline ends. The CDR3 is 13 residues long. The germline V gene has CDR1 LGHDT and CDR2 YNNKEL (reference sequence). The CDR3 region is CASGAGQGGEQYF. The CDR3 DNA reads TGTGCCAGCGGGGCAGGGCAGGGCGGCGAGCAGTACTTC.

The chain employs TRBV5-6 and TRBJ2-7, with a tentative D call TRBD1 (6 bases). Germline assignment: CDR1 SGHDT and CDR2 YYEEEE. V lost 4 bases, J lost 4 bases, and 12 bases lay in between. The CDR3 covers 13 residues. The CDR3 region is CASSLTGAYEQYF. The CDR3 DNA reads TGTGCCAGCAGCCTGACAGGTGCTTACGAGCAGTACTTC.

This chain uses TRBV24-1 with TRBJ2-5; D is perhaps TRBD2 (5 bases). Per germline, CDR1 KGHDR and CDR2 SFDVKD. Trimming cost V 4 bases and J 4 bases, with 21 bases left between them. CDR3 length equals 17 residues. CDR3 region: CATSDSPQRVVRETQYF. CDR3 bases: TGTGCCACCAGTGACTCCCCTCAGAGGGTAGTTCGAGAGACCCAGTACTTC.

The chain joins TRBV6-5 to TRBJ2-7, with a weak D call TRBD1 (6 bases). The V end was cut by 0 bases, the J end by 4 bases, with 16 bases between. This CDR3 contains 16 residues. Looked up from germline, CDR1 is MNHEY and CDR2 is SVGAGI. CDR3 in DNA: TGTGCCAGCAGTTACTCCGCCAGGGGATTTGCTTACGAGCAGTACTTC. It specifies CASSYSARGFAYEQYF.

This sequence joins TRBV19 and TRBJ1-1; no clear D gene. This CDR3 is built from 13 residues. The germline V gene has CDR1 LNHDA and CDR2 SQIVND (reference sequence). Trimming stripped 7 bases from V and 1 base from J, with 10 bases between. DNA of the CDR3: TGTGCCAGTACCATGAGGGAGAACACTGAAGCTTTCTTT. Its protein product is CASTMRENTEAFF.

This clone has just one count. The rearrangement uses TRBV6-5 and TRBJ1-2; TRBD1 matches at 7 bases. After removal of 5 bases from V and 7 bases from J, the junction contained 13 bases not matched to a gene. The CDR3 is 15 amino acids. CDR1 MNHEY and CDR2 SVGAGI come from the germline V gene. CDR3: CASSPLPTGQGGYTF. CDR3 bases: TGTGCCAGCAGTCCTCTCCCGACAGGGCAGGGTGGCTACACCTTC.

V gene TRBV12-3 or TRBV12-4 combines with J gene TRBJ2-1; 7 bases map to TRBD2. The CDR3 is made up of 13 amino acids. Trimming at V came to 6 bases and at J to 8 bases, leaving 7 bases not matched to a gene. The CDR3 protein is CASRRELAHEQFF. The CDR3 bases are TGTGCCAGCAGGCGGGAGCTCGCCCATGAGCAGTTCTTC.

The chain uses TRBV11-3 and TRBJ1-2, with 9 positions matching TRBD1. The V segment lost 3 bases and the J segment 8 bases; nucleotides outside the gene matches: 4. Germline V gene lookup returns CDR1 SGHNT and CDR2 YENEEA. The CDR3 sequence is 13 residues long. The CDR3 sequence: CASSLDRGVGYTF. In DNA form, the CDR3 reads TGTGCCAGCAGCTTGGACAGGGGCGTGGGCTACACCTTC.

The chain carries TRBV2 and TRBJ2-7, with a weak D call TRBD1 (5 bases). Germline V gene lookup returns CDR1 SNHLY and CDR2 FYNNEI. CDR3 length: 12 amino acids. V lost 7 bases and J lost 5, with 12 bases in between. The CDR3 protein is CASTLARDEQYF. DNA of the CDR3: TGTGCCAGCACCCTTGCCAGGGACGAGCAGTACTTC. Looking up the rest from reference TRBV2 and TRBJ2-7 gives the full variable domain: EPEVTQTPSHQVTQMGQEVILRCVPISNHLYFYWYRQILGQKVEFLVSFYNNEISEKSEIFDDQFSVERPDGSNFTLKIRSTKLEDSAMYFCASTLARDEQYFGPGTRLTVT.

This chain joins TRBV6-1 and TRBJ2-2; 16 bases line up with TRBD2. The CDR3 contains 18 residues. Germline V gene lookup returns CDR1 MNHNS and CDR2 SASEGT. V shed 5 bases, J shed 4 bases, and the junction held 7 bases outside the gene matches. The CDR3 nucleotides are TGTGCCAGCAGTAAAGGGACTAGCGGGGGGGTGATCACCGGGGAGCTGTTTTTT. It translates to CASSKGTSGGVITGELFF.

DNA for the CDR3: TGTGCCAGCAGTTCCTGGACAGGGGGCAACACTGAAGCTTTCTTT. As protein: CASSSWTGGNTEAFF. The chain has TRBV27 and TRBJ1-1, with TRBD1 matching 11 bases. The CDR3 is 15 residues long. Per the germline V gene, CDR1 is MNHEY and CDR2 is SMNVEV (reference sequence). With 4 bases clipped from V and 2 bases from J, the junction kept 3 bases outside the gene matches.

The gene calls are TRBV19 and TRBJ2-1, with unresolved D. Germline V CDR1 and CDR2: LNHDA, SQIVND (reference sequence). The CDR3 has 12 residues. Trimming removed 4 bases from V and 10 bases from J, with 11 bases in between. The CDR3 here is CASSTSWREQFF. CDR3 nucleotides: TGTGCCAGTAGTACCTCCTGGCGGGAGCAGTTCTTC. Looking up the rest from reference TRBV19 and TRBJ2-1 gives the full variable domain: DGGITQSPKYLFRKEGQNVTLSCEQNLNHDAMYWYRQDPGQGLRLIYYSQIVNDFQKGDIAEGYSVSREKKESFPLTVTSAQKNPTAFYLCASSTSWREQFFGPGTRLTVL.

The chain carries TRBV6-5 and TRBJ1-1; a possible D gene is TRBD1 (5 bases). This CDR3 has 14 amino acids. V was trimmed by 0 bases and J by 6 bases, leaving 11 bases between them. Germline loops: CDR1 MNHEY, CDR2 SVGAGI. This CDR3 is CASSYSGGVAEAFF. The CDR3 nucleotides are TGTGCCAGCAGTTACTCTGGGGGGGTCGCTGAAGCTTTCTTT.

The chain uses TRBV5-1 and TRBJ2-7; 10 positions agree with TRBD1. Trimming took 4 bases from V and 3 from J; bases not matched to a gene: 19. The CDR3 covers 19 residues. Germline V gene lookup returns CDR1 SGHRS and CDR2 YFSETQ. CDR3 DNA: TGCGCCAGCAGCAGCCAGACAGGGGGCGGAGTTGCGAATCTCTACGAGCAGTACTTC. Translating gives CASSSQTGGGVANLYEQYF. The full variable domain, with the rest looked up from reference TRBV5-1 and TRBJ2-7, is KAGVTQTPRYLIKTRGQQVTLSCSPISGHRSVSWYQQTPGQGLQFLFEYFSETQRNKGNFPGRFSGRQFSNSRSEMNVSTLELGDSALYLCASSSQTGGGVANLYEQYFGPGTRLTVT.

The chain links TRBV9 to TRBJ2-1; maybe TRBD2 (7 bases). This CDR3 comprises 16 residues. V lost 0 bases and J 2 bases, leaving 12 bases between the germline ends. Germline-derived CDR1 and CDR2 are SGDLS and YYNGEE. The CDR3 DNA sequence: TGTGCCAGCAGCGTAGGAGAGGGGGGGGCCTACAATGAGCAGTTCTTC. Encoded protein: CASSVGEGGAYNEQFF.

The rearrangement uses TRBV3-1 (or the pseudogene TRBV3-2) and TRBJ2-2; 8 bases align to TRBD2. Germline V gene lookup returns CDR1 LGHDT and CDR2 YNNKEL (reference sequence). The CDR3 loop spans 15 amino acids. The ends lost 4 bases at V and 7 bases at J; junction bases unmatched: 8. CDR3 DNA: TGTGCCAGCAGCCCCCGGACTAGCTTGAGCGGGGAGCTGTTTTTT. The encoded protein is CASSPRTSLSGELFF.

The CDR3 loop is CASSINQADTQYF. In DNA form, the CDR3 reads TGTGCCAGTAGTATTAACCAGGCAGATACGCAGTATTTT. The chain carries TRBV19 and TRBJ2-3, with D uncertain. Trimming left V 3 bases short and J 4 bases short, with 8 bases between. CDR1 is LNHDA and CDR2 is SQIVND in the germline V gene (reference sequence). The CDR3 consists of 13 residues.

CDR3 loop: CASSPGQVSSYNEQFF. In nucleotides, the CDR3 is TGCGCCAGCAGCCCGGGACAGGTTAGCTCCTACAATGAGCAGTTCTTC. This chain joins TRBV5-1 and TRBJ2-1; the match to TRBD1 covers 8 bases. CDR3 length equals 16 residues. Germline CDR1 is SGHRS and CDR2 is YFSETQ. Trimming took 4 bases from V and 0 from J; bases not matched to a gene: 6. The variable domain in full, completed from reference TRBV5-1 and TRBJ2-1, reads KAGVTQTPRYLIKTRGQQVTLSCSPISGHRSVSWYQQTPGQGLQFLFEYFSETQRNKGNFPGRFSGRQFSNSRSEMNVSTLELGDSALYLCASSPGQVSSYNEQFFGPGTRLTVL.

This rearrangement joins TRBV19 to TRBJ1-2; maybe TRBD1 (6 bases). V was trimmed by 6 bases and J by 8 bases, leaving 10 bases between them. The CDR3 extends over 11 amino acids. Germline values: CDR1 LNHDA, CDR2 SQIVND (reference sequence). CDR3 DNA: TGTGCCAGTAGATCCAGGGGAGGCTACACCTTC. This gives the protein CASRSRGGYTF.

The chain carries TRBV5-1 and TRBJ2-3; D remains ambiguous. This CDR3 has 15 residues. Germline V gene data show CDR1 as SGHRS and CDR2 as YFSETQ. V lost 5 bases, J lost 0 bases, and 13 bases lay in between. CDR3 bases: TGCGCCAGCAGGGGCGTCGGTGGAAGCACAGATACGCAGTATTTT. It encodes CASRGVGGSTDTQYF.

J is TRBJ1-1 and V is TRBV7-3; D gene unclear. The CDR3 totals 13 residues. Trimming cost V 4 bases and J 1 base, with 7 bases left between them. The germline gives CDR1 SGHTA, CDR2 FQGTGA. The DNA of the CDR3 is TGTGCCAGCAGCTCGCAACAGAACACTGAAGCTTTCTTT. Amino acid sequence: CASSSQQNTEAFF.

The rearrangement joins TRBV28 to TRBJ2-2; possibly TRBD2 for D (6 bases). Germline V lookup: CDR1 MDHEN, CDR2 SYDVKM. The CDR3 runs to 15 residues. The V gene lost 7 bases and the J gene lost 4 bases, with 16 bases spanning the gap. DNA of the CDR3: TGTGCCAGCACCCGGGGCGGGGCTGTCACCGGGGAGCTGTTTTTT. It is translated as CASTRGGAVTGELFF.